Below are 21 T cell receptor beta chains sequenced from a single sample in a study of blood T cell repertoires in COVID-19. The method was immunoSEQ multiplex PCR; TCRdb's version includes in-frame clones alone and lacks a portion of them. The table lists 55,000 to 65,000 clones, around 90% of them singletons. Sequenced: peripheral blood. All receptors derive from a man in his sixties with acute or convalescent COVID-19.

Points on this clone: The same CDR3 can be traced to other DNA sequences in this sample. The V gene is TRBV12-5, the J gene TRBJ1-5; the D is unclear. The CDR3 runs 12 residues. With 5 bases removed from V and 6 bases from J, the gap between germline ends came to 8 bases. Germline CDR1 and CDR2: LGHNT and FRNRAP. The CDR3 DNA is TGTGCTAGTGGTCTCGGGAGTCAGCCCCAGCATTTT. Residues: CASGLGSQPQHF.

A single count supports this clone. V is TRBV12-5 and J is TRBJ2-7; tentative D call: TRBD1 (6 bases). Germline CDR1 is LGHNT and CDR2 is FRNRAP. The ends were cut back, 8 bases at V and 3 bases at J, with 17 bases in the middle. CDR3 size: 14 residues. The CDR3 loop reads CASTLDRPDYEQYF. DNA for the CDR3: TGTGCTAGTACCCTGGACAGACCCGACTACGAGCAGTACTTC.

This clone has only a few counts. V gene TRBV4-3 combines with J gene TRBJ2-2; possible D gene TRBD2, 5 bases. Trimming shortened V by 4 bases and J by 1 base, and 13 bases separated the two germline ends. This CDR3 region has 16 residues. Per the germline V gene, CDR1 is LGHNA and CDR2 is YSLEER. CDR3 coding DNA: TGCGCCAGCAGCCGGACTTCCGATATGAACACCGGGGAGCTGTTTTTT. Residues: CASSRTSDMNTGELFF.

This clone has only one observation. The chain joins TRBV30 to TRBJ2-5; a possible D gene is TRBD1 (6 bases). The V gene lost 2 bases and the J gene lost 2 bases, with 12 bases spanning the gap. This CDR3 is 14 amino acids long. Germline values: CDR1 GTSNPN, CDR2 SVGIG (reference sequence). CDR3 sequence: CAWSLGTKQETQYF. CDR3 nucleotides: TGTGCCTGGAGTTTAGGGACAAAGCAAGAGACCCAGTACTTC.

V and J are TRBV6-4 and TRBJ2-1, with D possibly TRBD2 on 5 matching bases. CDR1 and CDR2 (germline): MRHNA, SNTAGT. The CDR3 spans 15 residues. Trimming took off 9 bases at V and 2 bases at J, with 17 bases between the two ends. CDR3 residues: CASSADSLAYNEQFF. The CDR3 DNA reads as TGTGCCAGTTCTGCGGACTCCTTAGCCTACAATGAGCAGTTCTTC.

The chain joins TRBV6-5 to TRBJ1-1; D not certain. The germline V gene encodes CDR1 MNHEY and CDR2 SVGAGI. This CDR3 spans 13 amino acids. Deletions cut 4 bases from V and 3 bases from J, with 9 bases between. CDR3 in DNA: TGTGCCAGCAGTTTGTCGGTGGACACTGAAGCTTTCTTT. Its translation: CASSLSVDTEAFF.

This chain links TRBV28 with TRBJ2-7, with D possibly matching TRBD1 (6 bases). V was pared by 5 bases and J by 3 bases, with 14 bases between. The CDR3 is made up of 14 amino acids. CDR1 is MDHEN and CDR2 is SYDVKM in the germline V gene. The CDR3 coding sequence is TGTGCCAGCAGTCCGCCGGGACATATCTACGAGCAGTACTTC. Translating gives CASSPPGHIYEQYF.

The rearrangement uses TRBV5-1 and TRBJ1-6; D is undetermined. Trimming pared 0 bases from V and 4 bases from J, leaving 8 bases between. CDR3 length: 15 residues. Germline V CDR1 and CDR2: SGHRS, YFSETQ. The CDR3 sequence: CASSLGGQYNSPLHF. CDR3 nucleotides: TGCGCCAGCAGCTTGGGAGGGCAGTATAATTCACCCCTCCACTTT.

The V and J genes are TRBV5-1 and TRBJ1-4; 11 bases agree with TRBD1. The CDR3 loop spans 15 amino acids. Germline CDR1 SGHRS, CDR2 YFSETQ. The V gene end was trimmed by 1 base and the J gene end by 7 bases; junction bases not matched to a gene: 3. CDR3 in DNA: TGCGCCAGCAGCTTGACGGGACAGGGGGTTGAAAAACTGTTTTTT. Protein product: CASSLTGQGVEKLFF. The full variable domain, rest sourced from reference TRBV5-1 and TRBJ1-4, is KAGVTQTPRYLIKTRGQQVTLSCSPISGHRSVSWYQQTPGQGLQFLFEYFSETQRNKGNFPGRFSGRQFSNSRSEMNVSTLELGDSALYLCASSLTGQGVEKLFFGSGTQLSVL.

The chain has TRBV27 and TRBJ2-7; TRBD2 might be the D (7 bases). CDR1 and CDR2 from the germline V gene are MNHEY and SMNVEV (reference sequence). V was clipped by 10 bases and J by 11 bases, with 21 bases between them. This CDR3 is built from 12 residues. CDR3 coding DNA: TGTGCCACCAAAGGTGGGGGGGCCATAGAGTACTTC. The encoded protein is CATKGGGAIEYF.

The chain has TRBV10-3 and TRBJ1-4, with TRBD1 matching 8 bases. Trimming removed 4 bases from V and 8 bases from J; junction bases left unmatched: 3. The CDR3 contains 13 residues. CDR1 is ENHRY, CDR2 SYGVKD, per germline. The CDR3, as DNA: TGTGCCATCAGTGCGGACAGGGACGAAAAACTGTTTTTT. Its protein is CAISADRDEKLFF.

The chain uses TRBV19 and TRBJ2-7; 8 bases line up with TRBD1. Germline-derived CDR1 and CDR2 are LNHDA and SQIVND (reference sequence). This CDR3 has 14 amino acids. V was clipped by 5 bases and J by 3 bases; unmatched bases: 6. CDR3 sequence: CASSVMTGDYEQYF. The CDR3 region has the DNA TGTGCCAGTAGTGTGATGACAGGGGACTACGAGCAGTACTTC. Full variable domain (remainder filled in from reference TRBV19 and TRBJ2-7): DGGITQSPKYLFRKEGQNVTLSCEQNLNHDAMYWYRQDPGQGLRLIYYSQIVNDFQKGDIAEGYSVSREKKESFPLTVTSAQKNPTAFYLCASSVMTGDYEQYFGPGTRLTVT.

This CDR3 reads CASSQEPRDSLGLNTEAFF. As DNA, the CDR3 is TGTGCCAGCAGCCAAGAACCCCGGGACAGCCTGGGTTTGAACACTGAAGCTTTCTTT. The chain links TRBV3-1 (or the pseudogene TRBV3-2) to TRBJ1-1; 7 bases agree with TRBD1. Trimming cost V 0 bases and J 0 bases; bases outside gene matches: 13. This CDR3 comprises 19 residues. CDR1 is LGHDT, CDR2 YNNKEL, per germline (reference sequence).

Concerning this clone: Other DNA sequences from this sample encode an identical CDR3 as well. The V call is TRBV30, the J call TRBJ1-1; D gene ambiguous. V gave up 0 bases and J gave up 5 bases, with 10 bases separating them. The CDR3 totals 13 residues. Per germline, CDR1 GTSNPN and CDR2 SVGIG (reference sequence). CDR3 in amino acids: CAWSVSGGTEAFF. CDR3 nucleotides: TGTGCCTGGAGTGTATCGGGTGGGACTGAAGCTTTCTTT.

This chain joins TRBV7-9 and TRBJ1-6; D may be TRBD1 (5 bases). V dropped 5 bases and J dropped 5 bases, with 22 bases sitting between them. The CDR3 spans 18 residues. CDR1 and CDR2 from the germline V gene are SEHNR and FQNEAQ (reference sequence). The DNA for the CDR3 is TGTGCCAGCAGCCCTCAATCTTTCTCGGACACCAATAATTCACCCCTCCACTTT. Protein: CASSPQSFSDTNNSPLHF.

The genes are TRBV5-1 and TRBJ2-7, with D perhaps matching TRBD1 (6 bases). V dropped 0 bases and J dropped 4 bases, with 17 bases sitting between them. From germline, CDR1 is SGHRS and CDR2 YFSETQ. The CDR3 consists of 16 residues. CDR3 sequence reads: CASSLGQVYSRYEQYF. As DNA, the CDR3 is TGCGCCAGCAGCTTGGGACAGGTCTACTCACGTTACGAGCAGTACTTC.

This chain links TRBV19 with TRBJ2-1, with a possible D match to TRBD1 (6 bases). This CDR3 is built from 15 residues. V was pared by 1 base and J by 4 bases, with 11 bases between. The germline gives CDR1 LNHDA, CDR2 SQIVND (reference sequence). CDR3 nucleotides: TGTGCCAGTAGTATAGGAGGGGGACGATACAATGAGCAGTTCTTC. Protein product: CASSIGGGRYNEQFF.

The chain uses TRBV19 and TRBJ2-2; TRBD2 might be the D (6 bases). Trimming took 0 bases from V and 6 from J, leaving 11 bases between them. This CDR3 spans 15 amino acids. Germline values: CDR1 LNHDA, CDR2 SQIVND (reference sequence). CDR3 loop: CASSIEEGPPGELFF. CDR3 DNA: TGTGCCAGTAGTATAGAGGAGGGCCCTCCCGGGGAGCTGTTTTTT.

This clone was picked up one time. The chain employs TRBV16 and TRBJ2-2, with a weak D call TRBD1 (6 bases). CDR1 and CDR2 (germline): KGHSY, FQNENV. The CDR3 sequence is 16 residues long. V lost 2 bases and J 2 bases, leaving 12 bases between the germline ends. CDR3 region: CASSQPTGLNTGELFF. The CDR3 bases are TGTGCCAGCAGCCAACCCACAGGGCTCAACACCGGGGAGCTGTTTTTT.

This chain links TRBV29-1 with TRBJ2-6; TRBD1 matches 7 bases. After removal of 3 bases from V and 1 base from J, the junction contained 3 bases not matched to a gene. Germline assignment: CDR1 SQVTM and CDR2 ANQGSEA. This CDR3 is built from 15 residues. CDR3 bases: TGCAGCGTTGAGAAGACAGGGTCTGGGGCCAACGTCCTGACTTTC. Protein: CSVEKTGSGANVLTF.

Concerning this clone itself: A junction boundary mismatches the germline segment, possibly from a read error. The rearrangement uses TRBV7-9 and TRBJ2-5; D is perhaps TRBD2 (5 bases). This CDR3 contains 9 residues. CDR1 is SEHNR, CDR2 FQNEAQ, per germline (reference sequence). The DNA for the CDR3 is TGTGCCAGCAGTACACTAGAGAACTTC. Amino acid sequence: CASSTLENF.